This TCR beta chain was documented in a study of T cell responses to AZD1222 COVID-19 vaccine. Study-wide findings and caveats: Nearly half of unique spike-specific TCRs reportedly avoided B.1.351 and B.1.1.7 mutated regions. The number of AZD1222 recipients seropositive at baseline was only five to seven. Donors, mostly white British, included more females; clonal diversity was possibly underestimated.

Assay: immunoSEQ multiplex PCR; the TCRdb copy retains only in-frame clones and omits some. Counted here are 25,000 to 30,000 clones, around 80% occurring once; the ten biggest clones make up roughly 5.9%. With 0 bases removed from V and 3 bases from J, the gap between germline ends came to 11 bases. This CDR3 region has 15 residues. CDR1 and CDR2 (germline): LGHNA, YSLEER. Note on this clone: Antigen unknown.

The chain uses TRBV4-3 and TRBJ1-1; D unclear. The TCR was taken from an adult in good health. The sequenced sample was peripheral blood, obtained on day 0 of AZD1222 vaccination. In DNA, the CDR3 is TGCGCCAGCAGCCAAGATAAGGGCGGTGACACTGAAGCTTTCTTT. Its protein product is CASSQDKGGDTEAFF.